These 10 T cell receptor beta chains share one sample of origin, sequenced in a study of CXCR3-negative and CXCR3-positive naive CD8 T cells. Study-wide points: Naive cells positive for CXCR3 carried more hydrophobic TRB CDR3s than CXCR3-negative ones.

Preparation of TRB cDNA libraries relied on 5' RACE carrying UMI labels. From the 5' RACE reads, TCRdb lists one entry per CDR3 protein and no DNA. Listed are approximately 98,000 distinct CDR3 sequences; 1.1% falls within the top ten. For these receptors, no antigen is known. The sample was naive CXCR3+ CD8+ T cells from blood. Regarding subset: CD45RO-CCR7+CD27+CD95- naive CD8+ T cells expressing CXCR3 (TNR3+). These receptors were collected from a human donor in good health. Some clones in this sample may be carry-over from other donors' samples.

V is TRBV7-2 and J is TRBJ2-1. The V gene's germline CDR1 is SGHTA and CDR2 FQGNSA. The CDR3 has 17 amino acids. The CDR3 loop reads CASSLGRLPSSYNEQFF.

This chain joins TRBV6-5 and TRBJ1-6; there is no DNA to check the TCRdb D call of TRBD1. Germline V gene lookup returns CDR1 MNHEY and CDR2 SVGAGI. This CDR3 contains 19 residues. The CDR3 loop is CASSYSNPDRGLYNSPLHF.

The chain links TRBV10-3 to TRBJ2-3; TCRdb designates TRBD2, a call that cannot be tested without DNA. The length of the CDR3 is 17 residues. Per germline, CDR1 ENHRY and CDR2 SYGVKD. This CDR3 is CAISESSTSGGRDTQYF.

The chain combines TRBV7-2 with TRBJ2-7; there is no DNA to check the TCRdb D call of TRBD1. This CDR3 has 14 amino acids. Germline loops: CDR1 SGHTA, CDR2 FQGNSA. Here the CDR3 reads CASSSGQVGLGQYF.

The chain employs TRBV12-3 or TRBV12-4 and TRBJ1-1. This CDR3 is 11 amino acids long. The CDR3: CASSPGPLAFF.

This chain uses TRBV28 with TRBJ2-4; TCRdb calls TRBD1, which cannot be checked without DNA. The CDR3 is made up of 14 amino acids. Germline values: CDR1 MDHEN, CDR2 SYDVKM. This CDR3 reads CASSLGVPKNIQYF.

The V call is TRBV7-2, the J call TRBJ2-5; TCRdb designates TRBD1, a call that cannot be tested without DNA. The germline gives CDR1 SGHTA, CDR2 FQGNSA. CDR3 length: 16 amino acids. This chain's CDR3 is CASSPSLRGLAETQYF.

This sequence joins TRBV18 and TRBJ1-1; TCRdb names TRBD1, which stays unverified in the absence of DNA. The CDR3 covers 14 residues. Germline CDR1 KGHSH, CDR2 LQKENI. CDR3 residues: CASSGTAMNTEAFF.

The V and J genes are TRBV6-5 and TRBJ2-7; TCRdb's D gene call, TRBD1, goes unchecked for lack of DNA. Germline CDR1 reads MNHEY; CDR2 reads SVGAGI. The CDR3 runs to 14 residues. The CDR3 spells CASRDRDRAYEQYF.

The chain links TRBV5-1 to TRBJ2-5; TCRdb selects TRBD1, and the lack of DNA leaves this call unchecked. The CDR3 covers 15 residues. From germline, CDR1 is SGHRS and CDR2 YFSETQ. CDR3 residues: CASSLWGWLEETQYF.